This T cell receptor (beta chain) was recorded in a study of blood T cell repertoires in COVID-19. Germline V lookup: CDR1 MNHEY, CDR2 SMNVEV (reference sequence). V was clipped by 6 bases and J by 2 bases, with 15 bases between them. The CDR3 length is 15 residues. Method: immunoSEQ multiplex PCR; TCRdb's copy keeps in-frame clones and lacks some. The table lists over 150,000 clones, approximately 80% of them singletons. The clonotype was recovered from a human donor in a cohort sampled during active COVID-19. Sequencing was done on a sample of peripheral blood. The J gene is TRBJ2-3, the V gene TRBV27; D is perhaps TRBD2 (5 bases). CDR3: CASSVRGPDTDTQYF. The CDR3, as DNA: TGTGCCAGCAGCGTCCGAGGGCCCGACACAGATACGCAGTATTTT.